These 8 T cell receptor beta chains share one sample of origin, sequenced in a study of vaccination and CD4 T cells after COVID-19. Treatment meaning: roughly 10-day PBMC culture with coronavirus spike peptide pools or control peptides (ViraFEST assay). Sequenced with the Oncomine TCR Beta short-read assay was DNA taken from cultured CD4+ T cells. One entry per CDR3 protein, called by TCRdb with MiXCR from the PCR reads. The sample yields more than 13,000 distinct CDR3 sequences, approximately 50% seen once. No antigens are known for them. Sequenced material: CD4+ T cells from blood, cultured in vitro, taken before SARS-CoV-2 vaccination. The receptors were sampled from a human donor who had recovered from COVID-19.

This clonotype appeared a few times. CDR3 nucleotide sequence: TGCGCCAGCAGCCAAGGGCTACTAGCGGGAGGCCGTCAAGTACACAATGAGCAGTTCTTC. Residues: CASSQGLLAGGRQVHNEQFF. The J gene is TRBJ2-1, the V gene TRBV4-1, with 12 bases aligning to TRBD2. V shed 1 base, J shed 5 bases, and the junction held 15 bases outside the gene matches. Germline V gene lookup returns CDR1 MGHRA and CDR2 YSYEKL. The CDR3 runs to 20 residues.

This clonotype was found a few times. The gene calls are TRBV2 and TRBJ1-1; D is perhaps TRBD1 (5 bases). Trimming removed 6 bases at V and 5 bases at J, with 10 bases between. Germline V gene data show CDR1 as SNHLY and CDR2 as FYNNEI. The CDR3 is made up of 12 amino acids. In nucleotides, the CDR3 is TGTGCCAGCAGGCGGGGACGTACTGAAGCTTTCTTT. As protein: CASRRGRTEAFF.

The rearrangement links TRBV6-2 or TRBV6-3 to TRBJ1-1; unclear D gene. With 8 bases removed from V and 1 base from J, the gap between germline ends came to 17 bases. Per germline, CDR1 MNHEY and CDR2 SVGEGT. This CDR3 spans 15 amino acids. The CDR3 region has the DNA TGTGCCAGCCAAATGGACGGCAGGTGGAACACTGAAGCTTTCTTT. It encodes CASQMDGRWNTEAFF.

The chain joins TRBV25-1 to TRBJ2-2, with no clear D. The V gene's germline CDR1 is MGHDK and CDR2 SYGVNS. This CDR3 region has 14 residues. V dropped 4 bases and J dropped 5 bases, with 11 bases sitting between them. CDR3 sequence reads: CASSAYRDTGELFF. CDR3 bases: TGTGCCAGCAGTGCCTACAGAGATACCGGGGAGCTGTTTTTT. The entire variable domain, with the rest obtained from reference TRBV25-1 and TRBJ2-2, is as follows: EADIYQTPRYLVIGTGKKITLECSQTMGHDKMYWYQQDPGMELHLIHYSYGVNSTEKGDLSSESTVSRIRTEHFPLTLESARPSHTSQYLCASSAYRDTGELFFGEGSRLTVL.

This clonotype was counted a few times. The chain combines TRBV11-2 with TRBJ1-1; a weak D match, TRBD1 (5 bases). The germline gives CDR1 SGHAT, CDR2 FQNNGV. The CDR3 extends over 16 amino acids. Trimming stripped 0 bases from V and 4 bases from J, with 15 bases between. This CDR3 reads CASSLDRATRGTEAFF. In DNA form, the CDR3 reads TGTGCCAGCAGCTTAGACAGGGCCACTAGGGGCACTGAAGCTTTCTTT.

This clonotype was picked up a small number of times. The chain recombines TRBV29-1 with TRBJ2-5; maybe TRBD1 (6 bases). The V gene lost 2 bases and the J gene lost 3 bases, with 10 bases spanning the gap. The germline V gene encodes CDR1 SQVTM and CDR2 ANQGSEA. The CDR3 is made up of 13 amino acids. CDR3 nucleotide sequence: TGCAGCGTTGAACCAGGGGTGGAAGAGACCCAGTACTTC. This sequence encodes CSVEPGVEETQYF.

The gene calls are TRBV20-1 and TRBJ2-3; D gene uncertain. The CDR3 extends over 12 amino acids. Germline V CDR1 and CDR2: DFQATT, SNEGSKA (reference sequence). V lost 3 bases to trimming and J lost 2 bases, with 6 bases between them. CDR3 loop: CSASGFTDTQYF. The CDR3, as DNA: TGCAGTGCTAGCGGGTTCACAGATACGCAGTATTTT.

This clonotype turned up a few times. The chain links TRBV19 to TRBJ1-2, with 8 bases fitting TRBD1. Trimming cost V 6 bases and J 8 bases; bases outside gene matches: 11. The CDR3 loop spans 14 amino acids. Germline V lookup: CDR1 LNHDA, CDR2 SQIVND (reference sequence). In nucleotides, the CDR3 is TGTGCCAGTAGAGCGGACAGGGTAGTTGGGGGCTACACCTTC. Amino acids: CASRADRVVGGYTF.